Presented here are 17 T cell receptor beta chains from one specimen sequenced in a study of breast tumors, draining lymph nodes, adjacent tissues. TCRdb itself ran the multiplex PCR reads through MiXCR, one entry per CDR3 protein. The table records approximately 130,000 distinct CDR3 sequences, 20% to 25% of them present only once. The lymph nodes were axillary draining lymph nodes from breast cancer patients. Sequencing was carried out using axillary lymph node tissue. The origin of the receptors is a female donor with breast cancer. Some clones in this sample may be carry-over from other donors' samples.

Only one count was recorded for this clonotype. The chain recombines TRBV30 with TRBJ1-5, with TRBD1 identical over 9 bases. Germline V lookup: CDR1 GTSNPN, CDR2 SVGIG (reference sequence). V was clipped by 1 base and J by 6 bases; unmatched bases: 7. The CDR3 contains 15 residues. CDR3 amino acids: CAWSAGTGLRQPQHF. The CDR3 nucleotides are TGTGCCTGGAGTGCCGGGACAGGGCTTCGTCAGCCCCAGCATTTT.

This clonotype was picked up many times. The rearrangement joins TRBV20-1 to TRBJ2-3; 14 nucleotides agree with TRBD2. The germline gives CDR1 DFQATT, CDR2 SNEGSKA (reference sequence). The CDR3 extends over 16 amino acids. With 6 bases clipped from V and 4 bases from J, the junction kept 9 bases outside the gene matches. CDR3 coding DNA: TGCAGTGCCACGGGACTAGCGGGAGTTAGGGCAGATACGCAGTATTTT. Residues: CSATGLAGVRADTQYF.

The table lists this clonotype with many counts. The DNA of the CDR3 is TGCAGTGCTAGAGATCGACAGGGTTTCTACGAGCAGTACTTC. It is translated as CSARDRQGFYEQYF. This chain connects TRBV20-1 to TRBJ2-7; 7 positions agree with TRBD1. Germline values: CDR1 DFQATT, CDR2 SNEGSKA (reference sequence). V lost 0 bases to trimming and J lost 3 bases; unmatched junction nucleotides: 5. The CDR3 consists of 14 residues.

This clonotype was detected ten times or more. J is TRBJ2-3 and V is TRBV13; D is unclear. V lost 3 bases and J 4 bases, leaving 20 bases between the germline ends. The CDR3 is made up of 17 amino acids. Germline CDR1 PRHDT, CDR2 FYEKMQ (reference sequence). Here the CDR3 DNA reads TGTGCCAGCAGCTTGTGGTCTGGGCGGATGAAACCAGATACGCAGTATTTT. Its protein is CASSLWSGRMKPDTQYF.

This clonotype was recorded many times. Germline is not matched at one junction end, which may reflect a read error. The gene calls are TRBV11-3 and TRBJ2-7; TRBD1 matches at 9 bases. The CDR3 runs to 13 residues. In germline, CDR1 is SGHNT, CDR2 YENEEA. The CDR3 bases are TGTGCCAGCAGCCATGGGACAGGGTACGAGCAGTATTTC. This encodes CASSHGTGYEQYF.

The V gene is TRBV13, the J gene TRBJ2-7; 8 nucleotides match TRBD1. The CDR3 extends over 14 amino acids. V shed 5 bases, J shed 2 bases, and the junction held 5 bases outside the gene matches. CDR1 is PRHDT and CDR2 is FYEKMQ in the germline V gene (reference sequence). CDR3 amino acids: CASSRDRGAYEQYF. CDR3 DNA sequence: TGTGCCAGCAGCCGTGACAGGGGAGCCTACGAGCAGTACTTC.

The table lists this clonotype with many counts. The chain links TRBV6-1 to TRBJ2-7, with D unclear. V was clipped by 6 bases and J by 0 bases, with 15 bases between them. The CDR3 loop spans 15 amino acids. The V gene's germline CDR1 is MNHNS and CDR2 SASEGT. This CDR3 reads CASSRRVVSSYEQYF. CDR3 nucleotides: TGTGCCAGCAGCCGACGTGTGGTGAGCTCCTACGAGCAGTACTTC.

There are many counts of this clonotype. This sequence joins TRBV19 and TRBJ2-7, with unresolved D. Germline V CDR1 and CDR2: LNHDA, SQIVND (reference sequence). V dropped 2 bases and J dropped 3 bases, with 8 bases sitting between them. This CDR3 has 13 amino acids. CDR3 protein: CASSISPSYEQYF. The CDR3 DNA is TGTGCCAGTAGTATAAGCCCTAGCTACGAGCAGTACTTC.

Ten or more counts support this clonotype. The rearrangement uses TRBV6-6 and TRBJ2-3; D possibly corresponds to TRBD1 (6 bases). The CDR3 consists of 17 residues. The V end lost 2 bases, the J end lost 0 bases, and 15 bases lay between the germline ends. Germline lookup yields CDR1 MNHNY and CDR2 SVGAGI (reference sequence). CDR3 amino acids: CASSYRAQGFSTDTQYF. The CDR3 nucleotides are TGTGCCAGCAGTTACCGCGCACAGGGTTTTAGCACAGATACGCAGTATTTT.

Remarks on this clonotype: Being one base from a much bigger clone, this may be a read error. V and J are TRBV7-2 and TRBJ1-4, with 9 bases identical to TRBD1. The CDR3 contains 15 residues. Germline V gives CDR1 SGHTA, CDR2 FQGNSA. The DNA of the CDR3 is TGTGCCAGAAGCTCCGGGACAGGGTCTAATGAAAAACTGTTTTTT. Amino acid sequence: CARSSGTGSNEKLFF.

In this sample, this clonotype turned up many times. The rearrangement joins TRBV12-5 to TRBJ2-5; 7 bases align to TRBD2. V lost 6 bases, J lost 1 base, and 5 bases stayed unmatched. Germline CDR1 is LGHNT and CDR2 is FRNRAP. The CDR3 runs to 14 residues. For the CDR3, the DNA is TGTGCTAGTGGGCGGGGGTTCTCCCAAGAGACCCAGTACTTC. It yields the protein CASGRGFSQETQYF.

At least ten counts were recorded for this clonotype. This chain uses TRBV2 with TRBJ1-6; tentatively, D is TRBD1 (5 bases). The V and J ends lost 4 bases and 0 bases respectively, with 7 bases between them. This CDR3 spans 15 amino acids. Germline CDR1 and CDR2: SNHLY and FYNNEI. The CDR3 loop is CASSVRDSYNSPLHF. CDR3 DNA sequence: TGTGCCAGCAGTGTCAGGGACTCCTATAATTCACCCCTCCACTTT.

This clonotype was detected ten times or more. This rearrangement joins TRBV10-3 to TRBJ2-7; maybe TRBD2 (5 bases). Per germline, CDR1 ENHRY and CDR2 SYGVKD. The V gene lost 4 bases and the J gene lost 7 bases, with 20 bases spanning the gap. CDR3 length: 15 residues. DNA of the CDR3: TGTGCCATCAGTGTTAGGGCGGCGTCGCCGGGGGAGCAGTACTTC. Translated: CAISVRAASPGEQYF.

Ten or more counts support this clonotype. The CDR3 sequence is CASSLGLAEGAYEQYF. The CDR3 DNA follows: TGCGCCAGCAGCTTGGGACTAGCGGAGGGGGCCTACGAGCAGTACTTC. The chain is built from TRBV5-1 and TRBJ2-7; 9 bases align to TRBD2. The CDR3 is 16 residues long. The germline V gene has CDR1 SGHRS and CDR2 YFSETQ. V shed 0 bases, J shed 2 bases, and the junction held 6 bases outside the gene matches.

This clonotype occurred many times. The V gene is TRBV29-1, the J gene TRBJ2-7; 13 bases align to TRBD2. The germline V gene encodes CDR1 SQVTM and CDR2 ANQGSEA. CDR3 length equals 14 residues. J was trimmed by 1 base and V by 4 bases; bases with no gene match: 1. The CDR3 nucleotides read TGCAGCGTTGGGACTAGCGGGGGATCCTACGAGCAGTACTTC. Protein: CSVGTSGGSYEQYF.

As to this clonotype: This could be a read error, since a much larger clone is one nucleotide away. This chain links TRBV6-6 with TRBJ1-5, with D possibly TRBD1 on 6 matching bases. In germline, CDR1 is MNHNY, CDR2 SVGAGI (reference sequence). V lost 5 bases, J lost 6 bases, and 17 bases lay in between. CDR3 length: 15 amino acids. The CDR3 is CASSTLGGGRQPQHF. CDR3 in DNA: TGTGCCAGCAGTACCCTAGGCGGGGGCCGTCAGCCCCAGCATTTT.

Concerning this clonotype itself: The CDR3 ends on some other residue instead of the conserved phenylalanine or tryptophan, so this is likely a read error. The chain joins TRBV27 to TRBJ2-7; weak D call: TRBD2 (6 bases). Germline values: CDR1 MNHEY, CDR2 SMNVEV (reference sequence). This CDR3 has 14 amino acids. The V gene lost 6 bases and the J gene lost 5 bases, with 17 bases spanning the gap. The CDR3 loop is CASSLRGSPDEQYL. CDR3 bases: TGTGCCAGCAGCTTACGGGGGAGTCCCGACGAGCAGTACCTC.